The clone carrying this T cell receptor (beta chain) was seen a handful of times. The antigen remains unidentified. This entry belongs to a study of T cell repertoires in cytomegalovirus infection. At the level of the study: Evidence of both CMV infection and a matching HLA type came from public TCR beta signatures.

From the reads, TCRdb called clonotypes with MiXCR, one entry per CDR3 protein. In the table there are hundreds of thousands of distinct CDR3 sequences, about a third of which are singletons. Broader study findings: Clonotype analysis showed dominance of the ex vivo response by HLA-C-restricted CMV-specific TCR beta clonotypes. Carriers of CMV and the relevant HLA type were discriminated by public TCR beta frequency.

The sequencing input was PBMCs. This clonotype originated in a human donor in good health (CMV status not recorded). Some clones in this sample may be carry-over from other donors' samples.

The CDR3 protein is CASSFGVLEGETQYF. CDR3 sequence (DNA): TGTGCCAGCAGCTTTGGGGTCCTCGAGGGAGAGACCCAGTACTTC. The chain uses TRBV7-8 and TRBJ2-5, with D maybe TRBD2 (5 bases). The germline gives CDR1 SGHVS, CDR2 FQNEAQ. Trimming shortened V by 3 bases and J by 4 bases, and 15 bases separated the two germline ends. The CDR3 has 15 amino acids.